One and the same sample provided the 30 T cell receptor beta chains below, sequenced in a study of T cell repertoires in cytomegalovirus infection. TCRdb redid the calling of the reads with MiXCR, one entry per CDR3 protein. The sample lists about 100,000 distinct CDR3 sequences; 20% to 30% were seen once. Sequencing was carried out using CD8+ T cells from PBMCs. These receptor sequences come from a human donor in good health (CMV status not recorded). Some clones in this sample may be carry-over from other donors' samples.

The V call is TRBV7-3, the J call TRBJ2-2, with D perhaps TRBD1 (5 bases). V lost 6 bases to trimming and J lost 4 bases, with 12 bases between them. The CDR3 spans 14 residues. Germline assignment: CDR1 SGHTA and CDR2 FQGTGA. The DNA for the CDR3 is TGTGCCAGCAGTTATGACAGTTCCACCGGGGAGCTGTTTTTT. Residues: CASSYDSSTGELFF.

The chain recombines TRBV20-1 with TRBJ2-7, with 9 bases identical to TRBD1. This CDR3 is 13 amino acids long. Trimming took 4 bases from V and 7 from J; bases not matched to a gene: 8. Germline CDR1 DFQATT, CDR2 SNEGSKA (reference sequence). CDR3 sequence: CSAIWTGVGEQYF. CDR3 DNA: TGCAGTGCTATATGGACAGGGGTGGGTGAGCAGTACTTC.

This rearrangement joins TRBV4-2 to TRBJ1-2, with D perhaps matching TRBD1 (5 bases). The germline V gene encodes CDR1 LGHNA and CDR2 YNFKEQ. This CDR3 has 15 amino acids. V was clipped by 0 bases and J by 4 bases, with 12 bases between them. The CDR3 reads CASSQESAGIYGYTF. The DNA for the CDR3 is TGTGCCAGCAGCCAAGAAAGTGCAGGGATCTATGGCTACACCTTC.

This chain uses TRBV12-3 or TRBV12-4 with TRBJ1-1; weak D call: TRBD1 (5 bases). CDR3 length: 14 residues. V was cut by 2 bases and J by 0 bases, with 7 bases left in between. The CDR3 reads CASSLNRLNTEAFF. The DNA of the CDR3 is TGTGCCAGCAGTTTAAACAGGCTGAACACTGAAGCTTTCTTT.

This clonotype was seen ten or more times. J is TRBJ2-1 and V is TRBV7-9; D not resolved. V lost 1 base to trimming and J lost 10 bases, with 5 bases between them. The CDR3 spans 11 residues. Germline V lookup: CDR1 SEHNR, CDR2 FQNEAQ (reference sequence). The CDR3 spells CASSLVREQFF. CDR3 DNA sequence: TGTGCCAGCAGCTTAGTCCGAGAGCAGTTCTTC.

CDR3 loop: CASSLGGSYGYTF. Written as DNA, the CDR3 is TGTGCCAGCAGCCTCGGGGGCAGCTATGGCTACACCTTC. The chain links TRBV14 to TRBJ1-2; D is perhaps TRBD1 (6 bases). There are 13 residues in the CDR3. Germline values: CDR1 SGHDN, CDR2 FVKESK. Trimming left V 4 bases short and J 4 bases short, with 10 bases between.

The CDR3, as DNA: TGTGCCAGCAGCTTAGTCGTGAGTTACGAGCAGTACTTC. Translated, it gives CASSLVVSYEQYF. The V gene is TRBV7-9, the J gene TRBJ2-7; no definite D call. V dropped 1 base and J dropped 4 bases, with 8 bases sitting between them. The CDR3 runs 13 residues. In germline, CDR1 is SEHNR, CDR2 FQNEAQ (reference sequence). The whole variable domain, filled in from reference TRBV7-9 and TRBJ2-7, reads DTGVSQNPRHKITKRGQNVTFRCDPISEHNRLYWYRQTLGQGPEFLTYFQNEAQLEKSRLLSDRFSAERPKGSFSTLEIQRTEQGDSAMYLCASSLVVSYEQYFGPGTRLTVT.

This clonotype was seen a few times. The genes are TRBV7-9 and TRBJ1-1; D might be TRBD1 (5 bases). From germline, CDR1 is SEHNR and CDR2 FQNEAQ (reference sequence). CDR3 length: 14 residues. Trimming pared 2 bases from V and 5 bases from J, leaving 12 bases between. DNA for the CDR3: TGTGCCAGCAGCTTACCCGGGGGAAGGACTGAAGCTTTCTTT. It encodes CASSLPGGRTEAFF.

This clonotype was counted between two and nine times. The V and J genes are TRBV28 and TRBJ2-2; 8 bases map to TRBD1. Germline values: CDR1 MDHEN, CDR2 SYDVKM. The CDR3 totals 16 residues. The V gene end was trimmed by 6 bases and the J gene end by 0 bases; junction bases not matched to a gene: 6. CDR3 protein: CASSFLGQANTGELFF. The DNA for the CDR3 is TGTGCCAGCAGCTTCCTGGGACAGGCGAACACCGGGGAGCTGTTTTTT.

The chain couples TRBV9 to TRBJ2-3, with unresolved D. CDR1 and CDR2 from the germline V gene are SGDLS and YYNGEE. There are 13 residues in the CDR3. The germline V and J ends were trimmed by 3 bases and 2 bases, with 7 bases remaining between them. CDR3 residues: CASSAGFTDTQYF. The CDR3 DNA reads as TGTGCCAGCAGCGCCGGCTTCACAGATACGCAGTATTTT.

There are many counts of this clonotype. This chain uses TRBV11-2 with TRBJ2-2, with 7 positions matching TRBD2. The V gene end was trimmed by 6 bases and the J gene end by 4 bases; junction bases not matched to a gene: 8. CDR3 length: 15 residues. From germline, CDR1 is SGHAT and CDR2 FQNNGV. In DNA, the CDR3 is TGTGCCAGCAGTCCCGGGACGGGAGGCACCGGGGAGCTGTTTTTT. Its translation: CASSPGTGGTGELFF.

This clonotype was counted only a few times. The chain couples TRBV29-1 to TRBJ2-7, with a weak D call TRBD1 (5 bases). CDR1 and CDR2 (germline): SQVTM, ANQGSEA. The CDR3 runs 13 residues. Trimming removed 2 bases from V and 4 bases from J, with 12 bases in between. CDR3: CSVEMDTSYEQYF. The CDR3 coding sequence is TGCAGCGTTGAAATGGACACCTCTTACGAGCAGTACTTC.

This clonotype has at least ten counts. This chain uses TRBV6-6 with TRBJ1-4; D is uncertain. Trimming removed 7 bases at V and 4 bases at J, with 16 bases between. This CDR3 contains 15 residues. Germline V lookup: CDR1 MNHNY, CDR2 SVGAGI (reference sequence). CDR3 protein: CASTPVLSGNEKLFF. The CDR3 bases are TGTGCCAGCACCCCAGTCCTCTCTGGTAATGAAAAACTGTTTTTT.

Many counts were recorded for this clonotype. The rearrangement joins TRBV7-8 to TRBJ2-7, with a possible D match to TRBD1 (6 bases). The germline gives CDR1 SGHVS, CDR2 FQNEAQ. Trimming took off 5 bases at V and 6 bases at J, with 14 bases between the two ends. The length of the CDR3 is 13 residues. CDR3 sequence: CASSLQGYGEQYF. The CDR3 nucleotides are TGTGCCAGCAGCCTCCAGGGGTACGGCGAGCAGTACTTC.

This clonotype is a singleton in its sample. The genes are TRBV4-3 and TRBJ2-2, with D maybe TRBD2 (6 bases). Germline CDR1 is LGHNA and CDR2 is YSLEER. The V and J ends lost 0 bases and 0 bases respectively, with 17 bases between them. This CDR3 contains 19 residues. CDR3 residues: CASSQDEGSGVPNTGELFF. CDR3 sequence (DNA): TGCGCCAGCAGCCAAGATGAAGGTAGCGGAGTCCCGAACACCGGGGAGCTGTTTTTT.

In its sample, this clonotype was seen many times. The rearrangement uses TRBV5-6 and TRBJ2-1; 8 bases map to TRBD1. The trim removed 1 base at V and 14 bases at J, leaving 8 bases unmatched. The germline CDR1 and CDR2 sequences are SGHDT and YYEEEE. The CDR3 loop spans 13 amino acids. This CDR3 is CASSLTVSQGEFF. In DNA, the CDR3 is TGTGCCAGCAGCTTGACCGTATCACAGGGGGAGTTCTTC.

This clonotype was recorded a few times. This chain joins TRBV12-5 and TRBJ2-7; D perhaps matches TRBD2 (5 bases). Looked up from germline, CDR1 is LGHNT and CDR2 is FRNRAP. This CDR3 is 11 amino acids long. The ends were cut back, 3 bases at V and 6 bases at J, with 6 bases in the middle. The CDR3: CASGFSGEQYF. DNA for the CDR3: TGTGCTAGTGGTTTCAGCGGCGAGCAGTACTTC.

This clonotype was seen a handful of times. The rearrangement links TRBV9 to TRBJ1-1, with TRBD1 matching over 9 bases. Germline CDR1 is SGDLS and CDR2 is YYNGEE. This CDR3 is built from 15 residues. With V trimmed by 3 bases and J by 7 bases, 10 bases remained unmatched. The DNA of the CDR3 is TGTGCCAGCAGCGGCCGGGACAGGGCAGTTCATGAAGCTTTCTTT. This translates into CASSGRDRAVHEAFF.

The chain employs TRBV7-6 and TRBJ2-5, with 7 bases matching TRBD2. The CDR3 runs 17 residues. V dropped 5 bases and J dropped 5; count of bases not matched to a gene: 17. The V gene's germline CDR1 is SGHVS and CDR2 FNYEAQ. The CDR3 reads CASSRLGGVTGRETQYF. In DNA, the CDR3 is TGTGCCAGCAGCCGCTTGGGAGGGGTCACGGGGCGGGAGACCCAGTACTTC. The full variable domain, with the rest looked up from reference TRBV7-6 and TRBJ2-5, is GAGVSQSPRYKVTKRGQDVALRCDPISGHVSLYWYRQALGQGPEFLTYFNYEAQQDKSGLPNDRFSAERPEGSISTLTIQRTEQRDSAMYRCASSRLGGVTGRETQYFGPGTRLLVL.

The chain is built from TRBV12-3 or TRBV12-4 and TRBJ2-7; no firm D call. The V gene lost 2 bases and the J gene lost 0 bases, with 8 bases spanning the gap. The CDR3 length is 14 residues. The CDR3 here is CASSLSVSSYEQYF. CDR3 coding DNA: TGTGCCAGCAGTTTATCGGTTAGCTCCTACGAGCAGTACTTC.

The V gene is TRBV7-1, the J gene TRBJ2-3; no clear D gene. TRBV7-1 is placed among ORFs of uncertain function. Trimming pared 5 bases from V and 7 bases from J, leaving 13 bases between. The CDR3 is 13 amino acids. CDR3 sequence: CASSQPPSYTQYF. In DNA, the CDR3 is TGTGCCAGCAGCCAGCCCCCCAGTTATACGCAGTATTTT.

The chain is built from TRBV7-3 and TRBJ2-3; 7 bases agree with TRBD2. Trimming took 5 bases from V and 6 from J; bases not matched to a gene: 8. Germline CDR1 and CDR2: SGHTA and FQGTGA. The CDR3 loop spans 14 amino acids. The CDR3 here is CASSPAGGMDTQYF. CDR3 DNA sequence: TGTGCCAGCAGCCCCGCCGGGGGGATGGATACGCAGTATTTT.

This chain uses TRBV4-3 with TRBJ2-3; D uncertain. Trimming pared 4 bases from V and 2 bases from J, leaving 10 bases between. This CDR3 has 14 amino acids. Germline V CDR1 and CDR2: LGHNA, YSLEER. The CDR3 region is CASSPIGYTDTQYF. CDR3 DNA: TGCGCCAGCAGCCCGATAGGCTACACAGATACGCAGTATTTT.

This clonotype showed up many times. V and J are TRBV4-3 and TRBJ2-6, with 7 positions matching TRBD1. Per the germline V gene, CDR1 is LGHNA and CDR2 is YSLEER. The CDR3 length is 16 residues. J was trimmed by 2 bases and V by 1 base; bases with no gene match: 2. CDR3 sequence reads: CASSQAQGTGANVLTF. CDR3 sequence (DNA): TGCGCCAGCAGCCAAGCACAGGGGACTGGGGCCAACGTCCTGACTTTC.

Only a few counts were recorded for this clonotype. The chain has TRBV11-1 and TRBJ1-2; D is unresolved. The V and J ends lost 3 bases and 6 bases respectively, with 11 bases between them. Germline V CDR1 and CDR2: SGHAT, FQDESV (reference sequence). The CDR3 totals 13 residues. The CDR3 is CASSFSDRDGYTF. The CDR3 DNA follows: TGTGCCAGCAGCTTCTCGGACCGAGATGGCTACACCTTC.

In this sample, this clonotype turned up many times. The rearrangement uses TRBV7-8 and TRBJ2-3; TRBD1 matches 7 bases. The CDR3 is 14 amino acids. The ends lost 6 bases at V and 2 bases at J; junction bases unmatched: 5. CDR1 is SGHVS, CDR2 FQNEAQ, per germline. The CDR3, as DNA: TGTGCCAGCAGTCTGGACAGGATCACAGATACGCAGTATTTT. Its translation is CASSLDRITDTQYF.

This clonotype was observed at least ten times. The chain recombines TRBV28 with TRBJ2-1; D assignment may be TRBD1 or TRBD2 (7 bases each). Trimming cost V 6 bases and J 2 bases, with 14 bases left between them. Germline CDR1 is MDHEN and CDR2 is SYDVKM. The CDR3 length is 15 residues. The CDR3 is CASSSGDSTYNEQFF. CDR3 in DNA: TGTGCCAGCAGCAGCGGGGACAGTACCTACAATGAGCAGTTCTTC.

The CDR3 nucleotides read TGCAGCGTTGAAGATGACAGGGAAGACTATGGCTACACCTTC. Translation gives CSVEDDREDYGYTF. The chain combines TRBV29-1 with TRBJ1-2, with 7 bases that match TRBD1. Germline trimming cut 0 bases from V and 3 bases from J; bases unmatched to any gene: 4. The CDR3 contains 14 residues. Germline lookup yields CDR1 SQVTM and CDR2 ANQGSEA.

This rearrangement joins TRBV30 to TRBJ1-5, with a weak D call TRBD1 (5 bases). Germline lookup yields CDR1 GTSNPN and CDR2 SVGIG (reference sequence). V was cut by 2 bases and J by 6 bases, with 14 bases left in between. The CDR3 is 14 amino acids. CDR3 residues: CAWSLGGNGQPQHF. The CDR3 nucleotides are TGTGCCTGGAGTCTTGGGGGGAACGGTCAGCCCCAGCATTTT.

This chain links TRBV27 with TRBJ1-2, with a tentative D call TRBD1 (5 bases). The germline V and J ends were trimmed by 0 bases and 1 base, with 15 bases remaining between them. CDR1 is MNHEY and CDR2 is SMNVEV in the germline V gene (reference sequence). This CDR3 is built from 17 residues. This CDR3 is CASSLSGGLTLNYGYTF. The CDR3 region has the DNA TGTGCCAGCAGTTTATCGGGGGGGTTAACTCTTAACTATGGCTACACCTTC.